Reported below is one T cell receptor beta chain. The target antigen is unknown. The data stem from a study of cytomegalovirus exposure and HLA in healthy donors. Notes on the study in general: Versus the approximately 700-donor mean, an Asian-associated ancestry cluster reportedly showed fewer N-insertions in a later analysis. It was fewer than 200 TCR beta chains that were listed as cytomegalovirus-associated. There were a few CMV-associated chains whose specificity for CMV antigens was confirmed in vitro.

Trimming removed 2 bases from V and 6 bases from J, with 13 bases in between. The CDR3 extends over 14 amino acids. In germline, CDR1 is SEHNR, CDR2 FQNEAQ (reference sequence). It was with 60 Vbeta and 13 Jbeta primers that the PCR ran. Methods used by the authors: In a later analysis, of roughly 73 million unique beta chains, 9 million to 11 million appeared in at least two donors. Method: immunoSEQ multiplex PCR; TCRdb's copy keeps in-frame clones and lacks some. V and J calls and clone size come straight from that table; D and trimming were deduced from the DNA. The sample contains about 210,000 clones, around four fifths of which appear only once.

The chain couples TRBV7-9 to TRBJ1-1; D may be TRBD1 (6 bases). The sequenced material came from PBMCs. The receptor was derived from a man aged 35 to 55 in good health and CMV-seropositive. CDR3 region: CASSLRGGAPEAFF. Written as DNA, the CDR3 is TGTGCCAGCAGCTTACGGGGGGGGGCGCCTGAAGCTTTCTTT.